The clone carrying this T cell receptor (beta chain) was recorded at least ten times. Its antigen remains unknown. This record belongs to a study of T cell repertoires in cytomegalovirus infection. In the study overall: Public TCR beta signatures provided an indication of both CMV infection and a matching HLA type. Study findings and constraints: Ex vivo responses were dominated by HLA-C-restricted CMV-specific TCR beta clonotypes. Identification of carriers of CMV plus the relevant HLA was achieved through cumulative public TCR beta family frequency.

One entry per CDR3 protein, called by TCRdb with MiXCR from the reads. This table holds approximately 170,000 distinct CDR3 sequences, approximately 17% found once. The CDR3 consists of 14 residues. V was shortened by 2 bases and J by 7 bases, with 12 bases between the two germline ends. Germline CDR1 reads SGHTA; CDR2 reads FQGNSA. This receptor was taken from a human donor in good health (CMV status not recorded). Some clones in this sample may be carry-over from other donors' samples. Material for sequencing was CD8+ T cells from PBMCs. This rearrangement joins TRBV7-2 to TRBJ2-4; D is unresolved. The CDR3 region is CASSLRQVANIQYF. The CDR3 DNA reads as TGTGCCAGCAGCTTAAGGCAGGTCGCGAACATTCAGTACTTC.